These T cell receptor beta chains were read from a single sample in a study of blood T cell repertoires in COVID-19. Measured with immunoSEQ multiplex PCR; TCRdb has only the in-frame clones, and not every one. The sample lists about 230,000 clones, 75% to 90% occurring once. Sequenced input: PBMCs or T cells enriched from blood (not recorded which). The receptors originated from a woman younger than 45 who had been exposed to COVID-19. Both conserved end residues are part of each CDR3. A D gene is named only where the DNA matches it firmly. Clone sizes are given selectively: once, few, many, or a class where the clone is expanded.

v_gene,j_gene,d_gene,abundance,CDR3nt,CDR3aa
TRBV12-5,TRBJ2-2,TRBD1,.,TGTGCTAGTGGCCGACGGACAGGGGTAGGGACCGGGGAGCTGTTTTTT,CASGRRTGVGTGELFF
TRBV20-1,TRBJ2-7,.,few,TGCAGTGCTCAGGGGCCCTACGAGCAGTACTTC,CSAQGPYEQYF
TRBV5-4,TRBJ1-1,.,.,TGTGCCAGCAGCCTGACGCCCAGGGGGAACACTGAAGCTTTCTTT,CASSLTPRGNTEAFF
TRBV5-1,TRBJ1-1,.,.,TGCGCCAGCAGCTTGGTCAGGGTTGACACTGAAGCTTTCTTT,CASSLVRVDTEAFF
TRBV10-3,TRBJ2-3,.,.,TGTGCCATCAGTGAGCGGAGTAGCACAGATACGCAGTATTTT,CAISERSSTDTQYF
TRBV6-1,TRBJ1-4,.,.,TGTGCCAGCAGTGAACGTCTCCCACAGACACTGTTTTTT,CASSERLPQTLFF
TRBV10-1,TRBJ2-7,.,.,TGCGCCATCCTCCGCGAGGAGCAGTACTTC,CAILREEQYF
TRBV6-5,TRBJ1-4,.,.,TGTGCCAGCAGCAACCAGGGCAGAGAAAAACTGTTTTTT,CASSNQGREKLFF
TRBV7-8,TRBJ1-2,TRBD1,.,TGTGCCAGCAGCTTGGCAGGGGGAAATGGCTACACCTTC,CASSLAGGNGYTF
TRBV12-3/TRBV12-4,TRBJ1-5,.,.,TGTGCCAGCAGTTTTTCTCTGCAGCCCCAGCATTTT,CASSFSLQPQHF
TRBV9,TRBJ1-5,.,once,TGTGCCAGCAGCGTAAGGACGGGGCAGCCCCAGCATTTT,CASSVRTGQPQHF
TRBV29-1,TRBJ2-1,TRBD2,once,TGCAGCGGACTAGCGGATTACAATGAGCAGTTCTTC,CSGLADYNEQFF
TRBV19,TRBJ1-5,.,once,TGTGCCAGTAATGCGGCTAGCAATCAGCCCCAGCATTTT,CASNAASNQPQHF
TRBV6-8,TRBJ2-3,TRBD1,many,TGTGCCAGCAGTTTGACACAGGGGGTTTGGACAGATACGCAGTATTTT,CASSLTQGVWTDTQYF
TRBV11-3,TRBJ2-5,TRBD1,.,TGTGCCAGCAGCTTCGGACAGGGATCTGAGACCCAGTACTTC,CASSFGQGSETQYF
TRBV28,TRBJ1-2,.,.,TGTGCCAGCACTCCGGGGAGCAAGTATGGCTACACCTTC,CASTPGSKYGYTF
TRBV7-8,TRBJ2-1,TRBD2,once,TGTGCCAGCAGCTCCGGGACTAGCGGGAACAATGAGCAGTTCTTC,CASSSGTSGNNEQFF
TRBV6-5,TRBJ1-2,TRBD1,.,TGTGCCAGCAGAGCCCCCGGGACAGGGGGCTATGGCTACACCTTC,CASRAPGTGGYGYTF
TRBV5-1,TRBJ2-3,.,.,TGCGCCAGCAGCCTTGTTCTTGTAACAGATACGCAGTATTTT,CASSLVLVTDTQYF
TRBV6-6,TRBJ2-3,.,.,TGTGCCAGCAGGCAGGGCCTCGTTAGGGCAGATACGCAGTATTTT,CASRQGLVRADTQYF
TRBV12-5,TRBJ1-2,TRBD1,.,TGTGCTAGTGTTAATTCAGGGGGCGCGGGCTACACCTTC,CASVNSGGAGYTF
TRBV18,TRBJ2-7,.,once,TGTGCCAGCTCACCCGCGGGGGCGGACAACGAGCAGTACTTC,CASSPAGADNEQYF
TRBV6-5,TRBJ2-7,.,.,TGTGCCAGCAGGGGTGAGAATGGGGGCAGGTACGAGCAGTACTTC,CASRGENGGRYEQYF
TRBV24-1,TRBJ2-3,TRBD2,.,TGTGCCACCAGTGCGGGGGGGCTGGTCACAGATACGCAGTATTTT,CATSAGGLVTDTQYF
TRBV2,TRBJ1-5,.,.,TGTGCCAGCAGTGGCGGAAGACTCCAGCATTTT,CASSGGRLQHF
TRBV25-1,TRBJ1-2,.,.,TGTGCCAGCAGTGAGGGAGCTAACTATGGCTACACCTTC,CASSEGANYGYTF
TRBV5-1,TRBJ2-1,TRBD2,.,TGCGCCAGCAGCTTGGGAGGACTAGCGGGAGAGAATGAGCAGTTCTTC,CASSLGGLAGENEQFF
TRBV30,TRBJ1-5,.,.,TGTGCCTGGACATTCGGGGGGGCCGAACTAGATAGCAATCAGCCCCAGCATTTT,CAWTFGGAELDSNQPQHF
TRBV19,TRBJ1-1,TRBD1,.,TGTGCCTCAGGGACAGGGAACACTGAAGCTTTCTTT,CASGTGNTEAFF
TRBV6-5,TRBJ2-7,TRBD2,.,TGTGCCAGCAGTTACGGGGGGGGATTCACCCGCGAGCAGTACTTC,CASSYGGGFTREQYF
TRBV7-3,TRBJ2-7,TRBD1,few,TGTGCCAGCAGCCCGGGACAGGGCCAGGAGCAGTACTTC,CASSPGQGQEQYF